One sample yielded the 29 T cell receptor beta chains listed below, sequenced in a study of T cell changes during pregnancy in multiple sclerosis. Clones were sequenced by immunoSEQ multiplex PCR, and TCRdb holds only the in-frame ones, with some missing. The table shows 15,000 to 25,000 clones, with approximately 90% occurring only once. This specimen was CD8+ T cells from peripheral blood mononuclear cells, taken in the third trimester of pregnancy. These TCRs come from a female donor in good health, enrolled as a control in a pregnancy study.

The chain recombines TRBV7-9 with TRBJ2-1, with D unclear. Trimming took 5 bases from V and 2 from J, leaving 13 bases between them. The CDR3 spans 15 residues. CDR1 and CDR2 (germline): SEHNR, FQNEAQ (reference sequence). CDR3 in amino acids: CASSPASSTYNEQFF. The CDR3 DNA reads as TGTGCCAGCAGCCCTGCTAGTTCAACCTACAATGAGCAGTTCTTC.

The chain couples TRBV27 to TRBJ2-2; 10 nucleotides match TRBD2. The CDR3 loop spans 20 amino acids. With 2 bases clipped from V and 4 bases from J, the junction kept 16 bases outside the gene matches. Germline CDR1 is MNHEY and CDR2 is SMNVEV (reference sequence). The CDR3 spells CASSLGWVPRAGGPTGELFF. In nucleotides, the CDR3 is TGTGCCAGCAGTTTAGGGTGGGTGCCCCGAGCGGGAGGGCCCACCGGGGAGCTGTTTTTT.

The chain couples TRBV7-9 to TRBJ2-3; D perhaps matches TRBD1 (6 bases). There are 18 residues in the CDR3. V gave up 4 bases and J gave up 4 bases, with 24 bases separating them. The V gene's germline CDR1 is SEHNR and CDR2 FQNEAQ (reference sequence). In DNA, the CDR3 is TGTGCCAGCAGCTCCCCCTCAAAACCTCGTGAGGGGGCAGATACGCAGTATTTT. It is translated as CASSSPSKPREGADTQYF.

This clone was found once. This chain uses TRBV29-1 with TRBJ2-7; 7 bases are shared with TRBD1. This CDR3 is 12 amino acids long. Per germline, CDR1 SQVTM and CDR2 ANQGSEA. The V gene end was trimmed by 1 base and the J gene end by 6 bases; junction bases not matched to a gene: 3. The chain's CDR3 is CSVEARGSEQYF. The DNA for the CDR3 is TGCAGCGTTGAAGCCAGGGGGTCCGAGCAGTACTTC.

This rearrangement joins TRBV25-1 to TRBJ2-1; 7 bases fit TRBD2. The length of the CDR3 is 13 residues. V shed 6 bases and J 9 bases; nucleotides not matched to a gene: 8. Germline assignment: CDR1 MGHDK and CDR2 SYGVNS. The CDR3 here is CASRGGSGSEQFF. CDR3 nucleotide sequence: TGTGCCAGCAGGGGCGGGAGTGGGAGTGAGCAGTTCTTC.

The chain combines TRBV7-2 with TRBJ2-7, with 9 bases fitting TRBD2. Germline V gene lookup returns CDR1 SGHTA and CDR2 FQGNSA. Trimming removed 5 bases from V and 5 bases from J; junction bases left unmatched: 13. CDR3 length: 16 residues. The CDR3 bases are TGTGCCAGCAGCCCTCCGGGGGCGGGAGGGTTCCACGAGCAGTACTTC. Amino acid sequence: CASSPPGAGGFHEQYF. The whole variable domain, filled in from reference TRBV7-2 and TRBJ2-7, reads GAGVSQSPSNKVTEKGKDVELRCDPISGHTALYWYRQSLGQGLEFLIYFQGNSAPDKSGLPSDRFSAERTGGSVSTLTIQRTQQEDSAVYLCASSPPGAGGFHEQYFGPGTRLTVT.

This chain connects TRBV10-3 to TRBJ2-1; 13 bases map to TRBD2. This CDR3 region has 17 residues. With V trimmed by 3 bases and J by 7 bases, 9 bases remained unmatched. CDR1 is ENHRY and CDR2 is SYGVKD in the germline V gene. The CDR3 loop is CAISDTRTSGGVNEQFF. The CDR3 region has the DNA TGTGCCATCAGTGATACCCGGACTAGCGGGGGAGTTAATGAGCAGTTCTTC.

The rearrangement links TRBV7-9 to TRBJ2-5; D might be TRBD1 (6 bases). Trimming shortened V by 6 bases and J by 1 base, and 12 bases separated the two germline ends. The CDR3 is made up of 14 amino acids. The V gene's germline CDR1 is SEHNR and CDR2 FQNEAQ (reference sequence). For the CDR3, the DNA is TGTGCCAGCAGTCTGATAGGGGGCCAAGAGACCCAGTACTTC. It translates to CASSLIGGQETQYF.

The CDR3 sequence is CASSGSGRASYNEQFF. In DNA, the CDR3 is TGTGCCAGCAGCGGTAGCGGGAGGGCCTCCTACAATGAGCAGTTCTTC. The chain recombines TRBV2 with TRBJ2-1; 11 bases fit TRBD2. The CDR3 runs 16 residues. The junction had 4 bases not matched to a gene; V was cut back by 6 bases and J by 0 bases. Looked up from germline, CDR1 is SNHLY and CDR2 is FYNNEI.

The J gene is TRBJ2-1, the V gene TRBV30, with 9 bases matching TRBD2. This CDR3 spans 13 amino acids. In germline, CDR1 is GTSNPN, CDR2 SVGIG (reference sequence). J lost 6 bases, V lost 1 base, and 1 base had no gene match. The CDR3 DNA follows: TGTGCCTGGAGTGGCGGGAGGGGCAATGAGCAGTTCTTC. Translated, it gives CAWSGGRGNEQFF.

The chain links TRBV27 to TRBJ2-7; 12 bases fit TRBD2. Unmatched junction bases numbered 5, after V lost 4 bases and J lost 4 bases. Germline CDR1 is MNHEY and CDR2 is SMNVEV (reference sequence). The CDR3 sequence is 15 residues long. CDR3 protein: CASSYSTSGGYEQYF. The CDR3 DNA follows: TGTGCCAGCAGTTACTCGACTAGCGGGGGTTACGAGCAGTACTTC.

The chain has TRBV5-1 and TRBJ1-1; D is possibly TRBD1 (5 bases). V lost 5 bases, J lost 1 base, and 12 bases lay in between. The CDR3 is 14 amino acids. Germline CDR1 SGHRS, CDR2 YFSETQ. CDR3 amino acids: CASSVGQGNTEAFF. The CDR3 DNA reads TGCGCCAGCAGTGTGGGTCAGGGGAACACTGAAGCTTTCTTT.

The chain uses TRBV12-2 and TRBJ2-7; the DNA was not compared with TRBD2, the D call given in the table. TRBV12-2 is given as a pseudogene. The CDR3 contains 14 residues. CDR3 DNA sequence: TGTGCATGTCTAATTCTAGCGGGAGGGCCCGAGCAGTACTTC. Amino acids: CACLILAGGPEQYF.

This clone has only one observation. The chain combines TRBV28 with TRBJ2-1, with D tentatively TRBD1 (6 bases). Deletions cut 3 bases from V and 9 bases from J, with 15 bases between. The CDR3 runs to 14 residues. From germline, CDR1 is MDHEN and CDR2 SYDVKM. CDR3 nucleotides: TGTGCCAGCAGTTTTTTTGGGACATCGGGTGAGCAGTTCTTC. It yields the protein CASSFFGTSGEQFF.

This rearrangement joins TRBV7-3 to TRBJ2-7; 8 nucleotides match TRBD1. This CDR3 is 17 amino acids long. V lost 2 bases and J lost 0; bases outside the gene matches: 9. Germline V gives CDR1 SGHTA, CDR2 FQGTGA. For the CDR3, the DNA is TGTGCCAGCAGCTTAGGGACAGGCGGAAAAGCCTCCTACGAGCAGTACTTC. This translates into CASSLGTGGKASYEQYF.

The V and J genes are TRBV9 and TRBJ2-3, with TRBD2 matching 13 bases. J lost 4 bases, V lost 4 bases, and 3 bases had no gene match. The CDR3 contains 15 residues. From germline, CDR1 is SGDLS and CDR2 YYNGEE. The CDR3 spells CASSIGTSGADTQYF. CDR3 nucleotide sequence: TGTGCCAGCAGCATAGGGACTAGCGGGGCAGATACGCAGTATTTT. The whole variable domain, remainder taken from reference TRBV9 and TRBJ2-3, is DSGVTQTPKHLITATGQRVTLRCSPRSGDLSVYWYQQSLDQGLQFLIQYYNGEERAKGNILERFSAQQFPDLHSELNLSSLELGDSALYFCASSIGTSGADTQYFGPGTRLTVL.

The V gene is TRBV5-4, the J gene TRBJ2-7, with 8 nucleotides matching TRBD2. Germline CDR1 reads SGHNT; CDR2 reads YYREEE (reference sequence). The CDR3 covers 16 residues. Unmatched junction bases numbered 13, after V lost 4 bases and J lost 4 bases. The CDR3 loop reads CASSPKLWRGAYEQYF. Here the CDR3 DNA reads TGTGCCAGCAGCCCAAAGTTATGGCGGGGGGCGTACGAGCAGTACTTC.

The genes are TRBV19 and TRBJ2-7; 7 bases fit TRBD1. The CDR3 runs to 13 residues. V trimming: 7 bases; J trimming: 3 bases; junction bases outside the gene matches: 6. Germline V CDR1 and CDR2: LNHDA, SQIVND (reference sequence). The DNA for the CDR3 is TGTGCCAGTACCCCGGGACAGAACTACGAGCAGTACTTC. It codes for CASTPGQNYEQYF.

This chain links TRBV15 with TRBJ1-3; D ambiguous. Germline assignment: CDR1 LNHNV and CDR2 YYDKDF (reference sequence). This CDR3 region has 15 residues. Between the trimmed V and J ends, which lost 6 bases and 1 base, there was a span of 13 bases. The CDR3 DNA follows: TGTGCCACCAGAACTATTTCCCAATCTGGAAACACCATATATTTT. Its translation: CATRTISQSGNTIYF.

J is TRBJ1-5 and V is TRBV10-3; 10 positions agree with TRBD1. V trimming: 2 bases; J trimming: 5 bases; junction bases outside the gene matches: 3. The CDR3 has 15 residues. The germline CDR1 and CDR2 sequences are ENHRY and SYGVKD. The CDR3 protein is CAISEADRGDQPQHF. The CDR3 region has the DNA TGTGCCATCAGTGAGGCGGACAGGGGGGATCAGCCCCAGCATTTT.

The gene calls are TRBV29-1 and TRBJ1-2; 8 bases are shared with TRBD1. The CDR3 sequence is 11 residues long. Germline V CDR1 and CDR2: SQVTM, ANQGSEA. Trimming at V came to 7 bases and at J to 4 bases, leaving 2 bases not matched to a gene. As DNA, the CDR3 is TGCAGCGCAACAGGGGGCTATGGCTACACCTTC. It is translated as CSATGGYGYTF.

The chain links TRBV30 to TRBJ2-1; no firm D call. This CDR3 contains 14 residues. From germline, CDR1 is GTSNPN and CDR2 SVGIG (reference sequence). The V end lost 0 bases, the J end lost 4 bases, and 10 bases lay between the germline ends. The CDR3 spells CAWSVSMEYNEQFF. CDR3 bases: TGTGCCTGGAGTGTATCCATGGAGTACAATGAGCAGTTCTTC. Full variable domain (missing parts from reference TRBV30 and TRBJ2-1): SQTIHQWPATLVQPVGSPLSLECTVEGTSNPNLYWYRQAAGRGLQLLFYSVGIGQISSEVPQNLSASRPQDRQFILSSKKLLLSDSGFYLCAWSVSMEYNEQFFGPGTRLTVL.

This clone appeared once. The chain joins TRBV25-1 to TRBJ1-1; tentative D call: TRBD1 (5 bases). The germline V gene encodes CDR1 MGHDK and CDR2 SYGVNS. There are 12 residues in the CDR3. V was cut by 8 bases and J by 5 bases, with 12 bases left in between. The CDR3 sequence: CASGGGGTEAFF. The CDR3 DNA sequence: TGTGCCAGCGGGGGGGGAGGAACTGAAGCTTTCTTT.

This clone has only a few counts. CDR3 in DNA: TGTGCCAGCAGCGTAGACCGGGAGGGAAGGGAGGAGCAGTACTTC. This gives the protein CASSVDREGREEQYF. The V gene is TRBV9, the J gene TRBJ2-7, with 8 bases that match TRBD2. V trimming: 0 bases; J trimming: 7 bases; junction bases outside the gene matches: 9. This CDR3 is 15 amino acids long. Germline V lookup: CDR1 SGDLS, CDR2 YYNGEE.

This clone was recorded only once. This chain links TRBV14 with TRBJ1-1; no clear D. V was shortened by 3 bases and J by 0 bases, with 5 bases between the two germline ends. The CDR3 runs 13 residues. Germline values: CDR1 SGHDN, CDR2 FVKESK. As DNA, the CDR3 is TGTGCCAGCAGCCAGAACATGAACACTGAAGCTTTCTTT. Translating gives CASSQNMNTEAFF. The whole variable domain, remainder taken from reference TRBV14 and TRBJ1-1, is EAGVTQFPSHSVIEKGQTVTLRCDPISGHDNLYWYRRVMGKEIKFLLHFVKESKQDESGMPNNRFLAERTGGTYSTLKVQPAELEDSGVYFCASSQNMNTEAFFGQGTRLTVV.

The J gene is TRBJ1-1, the V gene TRBV12-5; possible D gene TRBD1, 6 bases. Germline V gene lookup returns CDR1 LGHNT and CDR2 FRNRAP. This CDR3 has 18 residues. V shed 5 bases and J shed 4 bases, with 26 bases lying between them. The CDR3 loop reads CASGPRSGGPRIFTEAFF. As DNA, the CDR3 is TGTGCTAGTGGTCCCCGTTCTGGGGGCCCCCGAATCTTCACTGAAGCTTTCTTT.

In its sample, this clone was seen once. The gene calls are TRBV7-2 and TRBJ2-1, with D unclear. The CDR3 sequence is 12 residues long. Trimming removed 7 bases from V and 5 bases from J, with 9 bases in between. CDR1 and CDR2 from the germline V gene are SGHTA and FQGNSA. CDR3 sequence: CASTPTNNEQFF. The CDR3 nucleotides read TGTGCCAGCACCCCTACGAACAATGAGCAGTTCTTC.

The rearrangement joins TRBV29-1 to TRBJ1-2; no clear D gene. V was trimmed by 4 bases and J by 2 bases, leaving 5 bases between them. This CDR3 region has 11 residues. Germline values: CDR1 SQVTM, CDR2 ANQGSEA. CDR3 sequence (DNA): TGCAGCGTTGCCGGGAACTATGGCTACACCTTC. This gives the protein CSVAGNYGYTF.

This clone was counted between two and nine times. This specimen includes other DNA sequences encoding the same CDR3. V gene TRBV6-5 combines with J gene TRBJ2-7, with 8 bases lining up with TRBD1. There are 14 residues in the CDR3. The germline CDR1 and CDR2 sequences are MNHEY and SVGAGI. Trimming removed 6 bases from V and 0 bases from J; junction bases left unmatched: 4. The CDR3 DNA reads TGTGCCAGCAGCCCCGGGACAGGCTCCTACGAGCAGTACTTC. Amino acids: CASSPGTGSYEQYF.